Shown below are 14 T cell receptor beta chains from a single sample sequenced in a study of PD-1 blockade in classical Hodgkin lymphoma. Time point reported: cycle 4 day 1 (C4D1), after less than seven weeks of nivolumab. Relapse was seen in all patients after autologous stem cell transplantation, and brentuximab vedotin exposure was variable. The method was immunoSEQ multiplex PCR; TCRdb's version includes in-frame clones alone and lacks a portion of them. Of approximately 19,000 clones in the sample, more than 75% were seen once. The sample here was peripheral blood mononuclear cells (PBMCs), taken before the fourth cycle of nivolumab. All receptors derive from a human donor with classical Hodgkin lymphoma.

This clone was seen more than once but under ten times. The genes are TRBV6-6 and TRBJ1-5; 7 nucleotides agree with TRBD1. CDR3 length: 16 amino acids. With 6 bases clipped from V and 1 base from J, the junction kept 9 bases outside the gene matches. The germline gives CDR1 MNHNY, CDR2 SVGAGI (reference sequence). CDR3 bases: TGTGCCAGCAGCATGGGAGGGGGCACGAGCAATCAGCCCCAGCATTTT. Amino acid sequence: CASSMGGGTSNQPQHF.

The V gene is TRBV5-5, the J gene TRBJ2-1, with D maybe TRBD1 (5 bases). The CDR3 sequence is 13 residues long. Per germline, CDR1 SGHKS and CDR2 YYEKEE (reference sequence). Trimming left V 0 bases short and J 9 bases short, with 10 bases between. CDR3 nucleotide sequence: TGTGCCAGCAGCTTGGCTTCTAGGGGTGAGCAGTTCTTC. Its protein is CASSLASRGEQFF.

The chain recombines TRBV27 with TRBJ1-1, with TRBD1 as a possible D gene (6 bases). Trimming took 5 bases from V and 1 from J, leaving 11 bases between them. Germline assignment: CDR1 MNHEY and CDR2 SMNVEV (reference sequence). The CDR3 runs 14 residues. In nucleotides, the CDR3 is TGTGCCAGCAGTACGCTACAGGGGAACACTGAAGCTTTCTTT. Translating gives CASSTLQGNTEAFF.

This clone turned up a few times. The chain employs TRBV9 and TRBJ2-7; 9 bases line up with TRBD2. Germline V gene lookup returns CDR1 SGDLS and CDR2 YYNGEE. This CDR3 region has 18 residues. After removal of 0 bases from V and 2 bases from J, the junction contained 12 bases not matched to a gene. The CDR3 protein is CASSVVVPRGGMPYEQYV. The CDR3 DNA sequence: TGTGCCAGCAGCGTAGTAGTACCGCGGGGGGGGATGCCCTACGAGCAGTACGTC.

The genes are TRBV27 and TRBJ1-6; no firm D call. The CDR3 consists of 13 residues. The V gene's germline CDR1 is MNHEY and CDR2 SMNVEV (reference sequence). Trimming pared 4 bases from V and 7 bases from J, leaving 8 bases between. CDR3 loop: CASSWAKNSPLHF. The CDR3 bases are TGTGCCAGCAGTTGGGCTAAAAATTCACCCCTCCACTTT.

The chain is built from TRBV27 and TRBJ1-1; D is possibly TRBD1 (6 bases). The CDR3 sequence is 14 residues long. Between the trimmed V and J ends, which lost 5 bases and 2 bases, there was a span of 12 bases. Germline values: CDR1 MNHEY, CDR2 SMNVEV (reference sequence). CDR3 protein: CASSRQGKNTEAFF. Written as DNA, the CDR3 is TGTGCCAGCAGTCGTCAGGGGAAAAACACTGAAGCTTTCTTT.

The V and J genes are TRBV29-1 and TRBJ2-1, with 8 positions matching TRBD1. This CDR3 is built from 14 residues. Trimming at V came to 4 bases and at J to 8 bases, leaving 10 bases not matched to a gene. The germline V gene encodes CDR1 SQVTM and CDR2 ANQGSEA. Here the CDR3 DNA reads TGCAGCGTTGTAGGGCTCGGGACAGGTCATGAGCAGTTCTTC. As protein: CSVVGLGTGHEQFF.

The chain links TRBV29-1 to TRBJ1-1, with D hard to call. The germline CDR1 and CDR2 sequences are SQVTM and ANQGSEA. This CDR3 is 10 amino acids long. V gave up 0 bases and J gave up 10 bases, with 6 bases separating them. The CDR3 DNA is TGCAGCGTTGAAGATCGTCGAGCTTTCTTT. This codes for CSVEDRRAFF. Full variable domain (rest looked up from reference TRBV29-1 and TRBJ1-1): SAVISQKPSRDICQRGTSLTIQCQVDSQVTMMFWYRQQPGQSLTLIATANQGSEATYESGFVIDKFPISRPNLTFSTLTVSNMSPEDSSIYLCSVEDRRAFFGQGTRLTVV.

The genes are TRBV9 and TRBJ1-3; TRBD1 is a possible D gene (5 bases). The CDR3 totals 18 residues. V dropped 0 bases and J dropped 0 bases, with 16 bases sitting between them. Per the germline V gene, CDR1 is SGDLS and CDR2 is YYNGEE. This CDR3 is CASSVGLPRDLSGNTIYF. In DNA, the CDR3 is TGTGCCAGCAGCGTAGGACTTCCCCGGGACCTCTCTGGAAACACCATATATTTT. Supplemented by reference TRBV9 and TRBJ1-3, the full variable domain reads DSGVTQTPKHLITATGQRVTLRCSPRSGDLSVYWYQQSLDQGLQFLIQYYNGEERAKGNILERFSAQQFPDLHSELNLSSLELGDSALYFCASSVGLPRDLSGNTIYFGEGSWLTVV.

This clone appeared a single time. The rearrangement links TRBV28 to TRBJ1-6; 7 bases map to TRBD1. The germline gives CDR1 MDHEN, CDR2 SYDVKM. The CDR3 runs 15 residues. The V and J ends lost 8 bases and 6 bases, in that order; junction bases with no gene match: 10. DNA for the CDR3: TGTGCCAGCTCGGCCCCGGACAGGACTAATTCACCCCTCCACTTT. Amino acids: CASSAPDRTNSPLHF. Using reference TRBV28 and TRBJ1-6 for the parts outside the CDR3, the full variable domain is DVKVTQSSRYLVKRTGEKVFLECVQDMDHENMFWYRQDPGLGLRLIYFSYDVKMKEKGDIPEGYSVSREKKERFSLILESASTNQTSMYLCASSAPDRTNSPLHFGNGTRLTVT.

The chain uses TRBV10-3 and TRBJ1-1, with D hard to call. Trimming cost V 0 bases and J 0 bases, with 8 bases left between them. This CDR3 region has 15 residues. The germline gives CDR1 ENHRY, CDR2 SYGVKD. The CDR3 spells CAISESRAVNTEAFF. CDR3 nucleotide sequence: TGTGCCATCAGTGAGTCCCGGGCTGTGAACACTGAAGCTTTCTTT.

The rearrangement joins TRBV4-3 to TRBJ2-1, with 11 bases that match TRBD2. Germline V gives CDR1 LGHNA, CDR2 YSLEER. This CDR3 contains 16 residues. Germline trimming cut 4 bases from V and 4 bases from J; bases unmatched to any gene: 6. The CDR3: CASSRGLADFYNEQFF. For the CDR3, the DNA is TGCGCCAGCAGCCGGGGACTAGCGGACTTTTACAATGAGCAGTTCTTC.

This clone was detected a few times. This chain links TRBV7-2 with TRBJ2-1, with D possibly matching TRBD2 (5 bases). Germline V gene data show CDR1 as SGHTA and CDR2 as FQGNSA. Trimming removed 2 bases from V and 2 bases from J, with 13 bases in between. This CDR3 region has 16 residues. CDR3 sequence (DNA): TGTGCCAGCAGCTTATCCCCTACGGGGACCTACAATGAGCAGTTCTTC. Translated: CASSLSPTGTYNEQFF.

Notes on this clone: Germline and junction disagree at one end, which may indicate a read error. The rearrangement uses TRBV5-3 and TRBJ1-5; TRBD1 is a possible D gene (6 bases). TRBV5-3 is marked as an open reading frame, function uncertain. The CDR3 is 15 residues long. The CDR3 sequence is CASSFGQGTHQPQHF. The CDR3 DNA reads TGTGCCAGCAGCTTTGGCCAGGGGACACATCAGCCCCAGCATTTT.